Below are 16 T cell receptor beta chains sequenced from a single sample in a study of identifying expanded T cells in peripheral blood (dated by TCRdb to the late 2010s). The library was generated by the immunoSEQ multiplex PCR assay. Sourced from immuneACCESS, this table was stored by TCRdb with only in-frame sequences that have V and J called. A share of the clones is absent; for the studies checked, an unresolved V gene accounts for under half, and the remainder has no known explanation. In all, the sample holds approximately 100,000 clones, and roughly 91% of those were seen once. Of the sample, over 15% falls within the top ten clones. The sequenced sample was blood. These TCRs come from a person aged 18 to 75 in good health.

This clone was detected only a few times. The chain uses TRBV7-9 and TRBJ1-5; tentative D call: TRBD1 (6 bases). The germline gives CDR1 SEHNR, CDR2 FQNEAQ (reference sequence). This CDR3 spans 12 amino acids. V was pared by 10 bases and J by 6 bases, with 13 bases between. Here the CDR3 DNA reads TGTGCCACCGGGACAAGCGCTCAGCCCCAGCATTTT. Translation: CATGTSAQPQHF.

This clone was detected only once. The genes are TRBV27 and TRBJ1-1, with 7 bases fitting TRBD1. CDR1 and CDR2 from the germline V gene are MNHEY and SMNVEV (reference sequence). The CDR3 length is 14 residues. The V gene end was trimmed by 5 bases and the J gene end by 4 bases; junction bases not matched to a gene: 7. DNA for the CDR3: TGTGCCAGCAGTACACAGGGGTCTAGCACTGAAGCTTTCTTT. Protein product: CASSTQGSSTEAFF.

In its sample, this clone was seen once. CDR3 loop: CATRRDSNQPQHF. The CDR3 bases are TGTGCCACCCGCCGCGATAGCAATCAGCCCCAGCATTTT. The J gene is TRBJ1-5, the V gene TRBV6-6; D gene unclear. With 10 bases removed from V and 0 bases from J, the gap between germline ends came to 10 bases. The CDR3 consists of 13 residues. From germline, CDR1 is MNHNY and CDR2 SVGAGI (reference sequence).

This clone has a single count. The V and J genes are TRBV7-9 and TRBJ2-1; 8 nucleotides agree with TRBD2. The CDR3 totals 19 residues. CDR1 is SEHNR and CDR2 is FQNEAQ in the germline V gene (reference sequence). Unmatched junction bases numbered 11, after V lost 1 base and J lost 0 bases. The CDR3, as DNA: TGTGCCAGCAGCTTAGATGATTGGGTAGCGGGGCCCTCCTACAATGAGCAGTTCTTC. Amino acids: CASSLDDWVAGPSYNEQFF.

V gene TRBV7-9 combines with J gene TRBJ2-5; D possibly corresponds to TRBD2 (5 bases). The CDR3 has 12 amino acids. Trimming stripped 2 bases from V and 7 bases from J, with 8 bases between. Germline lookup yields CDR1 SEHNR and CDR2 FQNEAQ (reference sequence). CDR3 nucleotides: TGTGCCAGCAGCTTACTCGGAGGGACCCAGTACTTC. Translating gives CASSLLGGTQYF.

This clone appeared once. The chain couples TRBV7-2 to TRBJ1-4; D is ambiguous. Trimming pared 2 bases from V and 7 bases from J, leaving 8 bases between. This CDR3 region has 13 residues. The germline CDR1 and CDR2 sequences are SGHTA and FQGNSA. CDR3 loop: CASSLSFSEKLFF. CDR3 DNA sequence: TGTGCCAGCAGCTTATCTTTTTCTGAAAAACTGTTTTTT.

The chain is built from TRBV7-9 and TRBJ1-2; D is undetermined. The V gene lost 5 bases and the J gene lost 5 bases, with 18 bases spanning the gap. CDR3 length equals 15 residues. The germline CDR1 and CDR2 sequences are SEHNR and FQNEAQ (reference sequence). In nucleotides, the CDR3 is TGTGCCAGCAGCACGGACGCGCCCAATACATATGGCTACACCTTC. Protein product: CASSTDAPNTYGYTF.

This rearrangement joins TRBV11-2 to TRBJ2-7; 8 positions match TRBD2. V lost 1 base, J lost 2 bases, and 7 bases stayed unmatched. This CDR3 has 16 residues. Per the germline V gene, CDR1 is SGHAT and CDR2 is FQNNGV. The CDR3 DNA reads TGTGCCAGCAGCTTAGCCCCAGCGGGGGCCCCCTACGAGCAGTACTTC. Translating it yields CASSLAPAGAPYEQYF. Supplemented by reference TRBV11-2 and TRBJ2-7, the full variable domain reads EAGVAQSPRYKIIEKRQSVAFWCNPISGHATLYWYQQILGQGPKLLIQFQNNGVVDDSQLPKDRFSAERLKGVDSTLKIQPAKLEDSAVYLCASSLAPAGAPYEQYFGPGTRLTVT.

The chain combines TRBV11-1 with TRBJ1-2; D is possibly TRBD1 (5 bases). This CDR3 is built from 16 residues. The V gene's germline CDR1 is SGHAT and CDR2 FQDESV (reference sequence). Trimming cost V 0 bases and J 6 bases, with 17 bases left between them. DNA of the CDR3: TGTGCCAGCAGCTTAGCTGGGGGTGGCAGGGTAGATGGCTACACCTTC. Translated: CASSLAGGGRVDGYTF.

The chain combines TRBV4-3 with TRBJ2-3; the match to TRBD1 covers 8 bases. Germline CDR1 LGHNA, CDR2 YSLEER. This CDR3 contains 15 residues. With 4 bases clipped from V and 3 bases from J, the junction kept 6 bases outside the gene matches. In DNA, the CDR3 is TGCGCCAGCAGCCTGTTCCGGACAGGGACAGATACGCAGTATTTT. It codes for CASSLFRTGTDTQYF.

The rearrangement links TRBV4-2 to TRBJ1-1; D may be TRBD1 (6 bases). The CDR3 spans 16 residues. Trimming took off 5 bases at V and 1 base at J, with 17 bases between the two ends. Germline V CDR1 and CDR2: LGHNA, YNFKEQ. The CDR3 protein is CASSLAGIGGNTEAFF. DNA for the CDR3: TGTGCCAGCAGCTTGGCCGGTATAGGGGGGAACACTGAAGCTTTCTTT.

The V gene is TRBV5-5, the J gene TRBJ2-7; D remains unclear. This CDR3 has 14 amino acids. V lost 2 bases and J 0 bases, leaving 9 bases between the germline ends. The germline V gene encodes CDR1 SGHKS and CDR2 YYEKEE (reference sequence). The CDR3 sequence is CASSFGQSSYEQYF. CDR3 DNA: TGTGCCAGCAGCTTTGGCCAGAGCTCCTACGAGCAGTACTTC.

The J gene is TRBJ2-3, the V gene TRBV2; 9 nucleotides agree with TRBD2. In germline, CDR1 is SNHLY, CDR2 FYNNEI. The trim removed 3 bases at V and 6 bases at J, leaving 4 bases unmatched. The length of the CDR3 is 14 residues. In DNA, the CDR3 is TGTGCCAGCAGTGACAGCGGGGGGCGGGATACGCAGTATTTT. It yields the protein CASSDSGGRDTQYF. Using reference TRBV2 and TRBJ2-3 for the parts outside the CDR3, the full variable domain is EPEVTQTPSHQVTQMGQEVILRCVPISNHLYFYWYRQILGQKVEFLVSFYNNEISEKSEIFDDQFSVERPDGSNFTLKIRSTKLEDSAMYFCASSDSGGRDTQYFGPGTRLTVL.

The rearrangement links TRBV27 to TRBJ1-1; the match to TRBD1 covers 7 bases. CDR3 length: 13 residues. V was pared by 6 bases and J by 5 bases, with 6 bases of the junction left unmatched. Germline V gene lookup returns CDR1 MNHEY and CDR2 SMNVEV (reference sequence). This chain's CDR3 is CASSTGEITEAFF. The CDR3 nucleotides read TGTGCCAGCAGCACAGGGGAGATAACTGAAGCTTTCTTT.

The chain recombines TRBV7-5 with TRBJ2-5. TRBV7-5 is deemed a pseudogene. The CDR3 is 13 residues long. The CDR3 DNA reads TGTGCCAGAAGCTTCCATCGGTGGCGGACCCAGTACTTC. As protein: CARSFHRWRTQYF.

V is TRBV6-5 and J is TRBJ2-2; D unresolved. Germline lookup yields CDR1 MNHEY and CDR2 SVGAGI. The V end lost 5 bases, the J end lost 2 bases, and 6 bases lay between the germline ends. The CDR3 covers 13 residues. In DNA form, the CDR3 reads TGTGCCAGCAGTAACAGCAACACCGGGGAGCTGTTTTTT. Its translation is CASSNSNTGELFF.